The 21 T cell receptor beta chains listed next were all sequenced from one sample in a study of cytomegalovirus exposure and HLA in healthy donors. PCR amplification relied on 60 Vbeta primers (plus 13 Jbeta primers). Only in-frame clones appear in the TCRdb table, and some are missing; sequencing was by immunoSEQ multiplex PCR. Of 200,000 to 250,000 clones in the sample, about 83% were seen once. Sequencing was done on a sample of PBMCs. These receptors were collected from a man aged 35 to 55 in good health and CMV-seronegative.

The chain joins TRBV30 to TRBJ1-1; TRBD1 is a possible D gene (5 bases). The CDR3 consists of 15 residues. Germline V CDR1 and CDR2: GTSNPN, SVGIG (reference sequence). The V end was cut by 4 bases, the J end by 10 bases, with 25 bases between. This CDR3 is CAWKSGRWQGGRAFF. The CDR3 coding sequence is TGTGCCTGGAAGAGCGGAAGATGGCAGGGAGGGAGAGCTTTCTTT.

The rearrangement joins TRBV5-1 to TRBJ2-5; 8 bases line up with TRBD1. This CDR3 is built from 15 residues. CDR1 and CDR2 from the germline V gene are SGHRS and YFSETQ. V lost 4 bases and J lost 4; bases outside the gene matches: 9. The DNA of the CDR3 is TGCGCCAGCAGCAGCGGACAGGGATCAGCAGAGACCCAGTACTTC. Residues: CASSSGQGSAETQYF.

V and J are TRBV15 and TRBJ1-1, with D hard to call. CDR3 size: 14 residues. With 0 bases removed from V and 4 bases from J, the gap between germline ends came to 9 bases. Germline V lookup: CDR1 LNHNV, CDR2 YYDKDF (reference sequence). The CDR3 DNA sequence: TGTGCCACCAGCAGAGATGCGGGGAGCACTGAAGCTTTCTTT. This gives the protein CATSRDAGSTEAFF.

A few counts support this clone. The V call is TRBV2, the J call TRBJ2-7; 8 bases fit TRBD2. V shed 5 bases and J 5 bases; nucleotides not matched to a gene: 14. Germline lookup yields CDR1 SNHLY and CDR2 FYNNEI. This CDR3 region has 16 residues. CDR3 sequence: CASSPPREGPVDEQYF. CDR3 in DNA: TGTGCCAGCAGTCCCCCCCGGGAGGGCCCGGTCGACGAGCAGTACTTC. Variable domain in full (rest from reference TRBV2 and TRBJ2-7): EPEVTQTPSHQVTQMGQEVILRCVPISNHLYFYWYRQILGQKVEFLVSFYNNEISEKSEIFDDQFSVERPDGSNFTLKIRSTKLEDSAMYFCASSPPREGPVDEQYFGPGTRLTVT.

The chain has TRBV9 and TRBJ2-3, with D possibly TRBD1 on 6 matching bases. This CDR3 is built from 14 residues. The germline V and J ends were trimmed by 4 bases and 2 bases, with 11 bases remaining between them. Looked up from germline, CDR1 is SGDLS and CDR2 is YYNGEE. The CDR3 region has the DNA TGTGCCAGCAGCTCCCGACAGGCCACAGATACGCAGTATTTT. Its translation is CASSSRQATDTQYF.

This clone was seen only a few times. Relative to the germline gene, one junction end is altered; a read error may explain this. This chain uses TRBV11-3 with TRBJ2-1; 10 positions agree with TRBD2. Germline CDR1 and CDR2: SGHNT and YENEEA. The CDR3 is 16 amino acids. The CDR3 sequence is CASSPGSGGANNEQFF. The CDR3 DNA follows: TGTGCCAGCAGCCCAGGGAGCGGGGGGGCCAACAACGAGCAGTTCTTC.

V and J are TRBV25-1 and TRBJ2-3; maybe TRBD2 (6 bases). Germline V lookup: CDR1 MGHDK, CDR2 SYGVNS. Trimming shortened V by 8 bases and J by 1 base, and 13 bases separated the two germline ends. The CDR3 sequence is 14 residues long. CDR3: CASSDTGGTDTQYF. The CDR3 nucleotides read TGTGCCAGCTCTGACACGGGGGGCACAGATACGCAGTATTTT.

The rearrangement links TRBV19 to TRBJ2-2; weak D call: TRBD2 (6 bases). CDR1 and CDR2 (germline): LNHDA, SQIVND (reference sequence). This CDR3 is 16 amino acids long. Trimming left V 3 bases short and J 3 bases short, with 14 bases between. CDR3 in amino acids: CASSIGGGTYTGELFF. In nucleotides, the CDR3 is TGTGCCAGTAGTATTGGCGGCGGGACCTACACCGGGGAGCTGTTTTTT.

The rearrangement joins TRBV5-1 to TRBJ2-2; TRBD1 agrees at 8 bases. The CDR3 loop spans 16 amino acids. Per germline, CDR1 SGHRS and CDR2 YFSETQ. V shed 4 bases, J shed 5 bases, and the junction held 10 bases outside the gene matches. CDR3 DNA sequence: TGCGCCAGCAGCGTCAGACAGGGGATAGAGACCGGGGAGCTGTTTTTT. It is translated as CASSVRQGIETGELFF.

This sequence joins TRBV9 and TRBJ2-5; 8 bases align to TRBD2. Per the germline V gene, CDR1 is SGDLS and CDR2 is YYNGEE. The CDR3 runs to 15 residues. Trimming took 3 bases from V and 1 from J; bases not matched to a gene: 5. The CDR3 DNA is TGTGCCAGCAGCGGAGGGACTAGAACCCAAGAGACCCAGTACTTC. Protein sequence: CASSGGTRTQETQYF.

The gene calls are TRBV9 and TRBJ2-5; D call uncertain. The V and J ends lost 4 bases and 2 bases respectively, with 18 bases between them. Germline CDR1 and CDR2: SGDLS and YYNGEE. This CDR3 is built from 16 residues. The CDR3 region has the DNA TGTGCCAGCAGCTCCCGTATCAGTTCGTGGCAAGAGACCCAGTACTTC. Translating gives CASSSRISSWQETQYF.

The chain employs TRBV5-1 and TRBJ2-3; 8 bases align to TRBD2. Trimming took 5 bases from V and 2 from J; bases not matched to a gene: 7. This CDR3 spans 15 amino acids. The V gene's germline CDR1 is SGHRS and CDR2 YFSETQ. CDR3 region: CASRYIAGLTDTQYF. The CDR3 region has the DNA TGCGCCAGCAGATATATAGCGGGACTCACAGATACGCAGTATTTT.

This rearrangement joins TRBV5-4 to TRBJ2-1, with TRBD2 matching 7 bases. The CDR3 is 18 amino acids. J lost 4 bases, V lost 0 bases, and 13 bases had no gene match. Germline CDR1 reads SGHNT; CDR2 reads YYREEE (reference sequence). Here the CDR3 reads CASSLGAASGRLYNEQFF. CDR3 DNA sequence: TGTGCCAGCAGCTTGGGGGCGGCTAGCGGTCGATTATACAATGAGCAGTTCTTC. Based on the CDR3 plus reference TRBV5-4 and TRBJ2-1, the full variable domain is ETGVTQSPTHLIKTRGQQVTLRCSSQSGHNTVSWYQQALGQGPQFIFQYYREEENGRGNFPPRFSGLQFPNYSSELNVNALELDDSALYLCASSLGAASGRLYNEQFFGPGTRLTVL.

The chain joins TRBV19 to TRBJ2-7; D may be TRBD2 (6 bases). V lost 10 bases and J lost 2, with 15 bases in between. This CDR3 region has 13 residues. The V gene's germline CDR1 is LNHDA and CDR2 SQIVND (reference sequence). The DNA for the CDR3 is TGTGCCACCCTCGGGGGAGAGACCTACGAGCAGTACTTC. Encoded protein: CATLGGETYEQYF. The variable domain in full, with the rest retrieved from reference TRBV19 and TRBJ2-7, is DGGITQSPKYLFRKEGQNVTLSCEQNLNHDAMYWYRQDPGQGLRLIYYSQIVNDFQKGDIAEGYSVSREKKESFPLTVTSAQKNPTAFYLCATLGGETYEQYFGPGTRLTVT.

The genes are TRBV11-2 and TRBJ2-1; 8 nucleotides align to TRBD2. CDR3 length: 15 residues. Unmatched junction bases numbered 7, after V lost 5 bases and J lost 4 bases. The germline V gene has CDR1 SGHAT and CDR2 FQNNGV. The CDR3 loop is CASSPSGGIYNEQFF. CDR3 sequence (DNA): TGTGCCAGCAGCCCCAGCGGGGGAATTTACAATGAGCAGTTCTTC.

This clone was seen a few times. The genes are TRBV30 and TRBJ1-2; D may be TRBD1 (5 bases). The CDR3 is made up of 14 amino acids. Germline CDR1 GTSNPN, CDR2 SVGIG (reference sequence). V was pared by 3 bases and J by 2 bases, with 13 bases between. This chain's CDR3 is CAWRDRRGNYGYTF. CDR3 DNA: TGTGCCTGGAGGGACCGGCGGGGGAACTATGGCTACACCTTC.

CDR3 amino acids: CASSLWTGNYGYTF. CDR3 sequence (DNA): TGTGCCAGCAGTTTATGGACTGGGAACTATGGCTACACCTTC. The gene calls are TRBV28 and TRBJ1-2; no firm D call. Germline V gene sequence: CDR1 MDHEN, CDR2 SYDVKM. The CDR3 is 14 residues long. The ends were cut back, 0 bases at V and 2 bases at J, with 7 bases in the middle.

As DNA, the CDR3 is TGTGCCAGCAGTTACAGGGGCACGCCAACTAATGAAAAACTGTTTTTT. Amino acid sequence: CASSYRGTPTNEKLFF. The chain carries TRBV6-5 and TRBJ1-4; possibly TRBD1 for D (5 bases). CDR3 length: 16 amino acids. Trimming took 2 bases from V and 0 from J, leaving 10 bases between them. The germline V gene has CDR1 MNHEY and CDR2 SVGAGI.

The chain's CDR3 is CATSRDRRLSSYNEQFF. DNA for the CDR3: TGTGCCACCAGCAGAGATCGTCGGTTAAGCTCCTACAATGAGCAGTTCTTC. The chain has TRBV15 and TRBJ2-1; the D is unclear. Trimming pared 0 bases from V and 0 bases from J, leaving 12 bases between. Germline V gene sequence: CDR1 LNHNV, CDR2 YYDKDF (reference sequence). This CDR3 is built from 17 residues. Looking up the rest from reference TRBV15 and TRBJ2-1 gives the full variable domain: DAMVIQNPRYQVTQFGKPVTLSCSQTLNHNVMYWYQQKSSQAPKLLFHYYDKDFNNEADTPDNFQSRRPNTSFCFLDIRSPGLGDTAMYLCATSRDRRLSSYNEQFFGPGTRLTVL.

The chain has TRBV9 and TRBJ2-1; perhaps TRBD2 as D (5 bases). V lost 2 bases, J lost 7 bases, and 16 bases lay in between. The CDR3 extends over 15 amino acids. From germline, CDR1 is SGDLS and CDR2 YYNGEE. This chain's CDR3 is CASSVLGWEKNEQFF. The CDR3 DNA reads TGTGCCAGCAGCGTGCTCGGGTGGGAGAAGAATGAGCAGTTCTTC.

Comment on this clone: Relative to the germline gene, one junction end is altered; a read error may explain this. J is TRBJ1-1 and V is TRBV7-9, with a tentative D call TRBD1 (6 bases). The germline V gene has CDR1 SEHNR and CDR2 FQNEAQ (reference sequence). The CDR3 is 12 amino acids. The CDR3 region is CSSSRQVSEAFF. CDR3 DNA: TGTTCCAGCAGCAGACAGGTCTCTGAAGCTTTCTTT.